A single sample gave rise to the 21 T cell receptor beta chains below, sequenced in a study of T cell changes during pregnancy in multiple sclerosis. This table comes from immunoSEQ multiplex PCR, and its TCRdb copy is limited to in-frame clones, with some not included. The sample gives tens of thousands of clones, around 93% of which show up once; about 0.95% is in the top ten. Sequencing used peripheral blood, obtained before pregnancy. These receptors all stem from a female donor with multiple sclerosis, enrolled in a pregnancy study.

This clone has just one count. The rearrangement uses TRBV5-1 and TRBJ2-1; TRBD1 might be the D (5 bases). The V end was cut by 0 bases, the J end by 3 bases, with 10 bases between. CDR1 and CDR2 (germline): SGHRS, YFSETQ. The CDR3 is 15 residues long. This chain's CDR3 is CASSLGQGFYNEQFF. In nucleotides, the CDR3 is TGCGCCAGCAGCTTGGGGCAGGGCTTCTACAATGAGCAGTTCTTC.

V and J are TRBV7-9 and TRBJ2-7, with TRBD2 matching 14 bases. From germline, CDR1 is SEHNR and CDR2 FQNEAQ (reference sequence). V trimming: 6 bases; J trimming: 2 bases; junction bases outside the gene matches: 6. This CDR3 is built from 16 residues. This CDR3 is CASRSGLAGEPYEQYF. As DNA, the CDR3 is TGTGCCAGCAGGTCGGGACTAGCGGGAGAACCCTACGAGCAGTACTTC.

The chain carries TRBV6-6 and TRBJ2-7, with a weak D call TRBD1 (6 bases). The CDR3 is made up of 14 amino acids. Germline lookup yields CDR1 MNHNY and CDR2 SVGAGI (reference sequence). V was pared by 5 bases and J by 6 bases, with 17 bases between. Written as DNA, the CDR3 is TGTGCCAGCAGTACTAGGACAGCAGGTGGCGAGCAGTACTTC. This encodes CASSTRTAGGEQYF.

V usage is TRBV10-3 and J usage is TRBJ1-2, with 7 positions matching TRBD1. CDR1 and CDR2 from the germline V gene are ENHRY and SYGVKD. Trimming took 6 bases from V and 0 from J; bases not matched to a gene: 7. This CDR3 comprises 15 residues. CDR3 in DNA: TGTGCCATCAGAATCGTGGGACAGCCTAACTATGGCTACACCTTC. Its translation is CAIRIVGQPNYGYTF.

V is TRBV2 and J is TRBJ1-6, with D maybe TRBD1 (5 bases). Germline loops: CDR1 SNHLY, CDR2 FYNNEI. V lost 4 bases to trimming and J lost 9 bases, with 10 bases between them. CDR3 length: 13 amino acids. DNA of the CDR3: TGTGCCAGCAGTGGTCAGGGAAGTTCACCCCTCCACTTT. This encodes CASSGQGSSPLHF.

This chain connects TRBV29-1 to TRBJ2-5; 13 positions agree with TRBD2. The V gene end was trimmed by 4 bases and the J gene end by 1 base; junction bases not matched to a gene: 0. This CDR3 spans 14 amino acids. Germline-derived CDR1 and CDR2 are SQVTM and ANQGSEA. DNA for the CDR3: TGCAGCGTTGGACTAGCGGGGGGCCAAGAGACCCAGTACTTC. It translates to CSVGLAGGQETQYF.

V usage is TRBV25-1 and J usage is TRBJ1-3; D not resolved. The CDR3 has 17 residues. V was cut by 0 bases and J by 3 bases, with 15 bases left in between. In germline, CDR1 is MGHDK, CDR2 SYGVNS. CDR3 residues: CASSEYSSRAGGNTIYF. DNA of the CDR3: TGTGCCAGCAGTGAATACTCGTCACGGGCGGGTGGAAACACCATATATTTT. Full variable domain (remainder filled in from reference TRBV25-1 and TRBJ1-3): EADIYQTPRYLVIGTGKKITLECSQTMGHDKMYWYQQDPGMELHLIHYSYGVNSTEKGDLSSESTVSRIRTEHFPLTLESARPSHTSQYLCASSEYSSRAGGNTIYFGEGSWLTVV.

The chain joins TRBV6-1 to TRBJ2-1, with 7 bases fitting TRBD2. The J segment lost 10 bases and the V segment lost 5 bases, leaving 5 bases of the junction unmatched. This CDR3 region has 12 residues. Per the germline V gene, CDR1 is MNHNS and CDR2 is SASEGT. In DNA, the CDR3 is TGTGCCAGCAGTTTAGCGGGCTGGGAGCAGTTCTTC. Translation: CASSLAGWEQFF.

This clone was observed a handful of times. This chain uses TRBV25-1 with TRBJ2-7; no reliable D call. The CDR3 sequence is 11 residues long. Germline CDR1 and CDR2: MGHDK and SYGVNS. V dropped 1 base and J dropped 7 bases, with 5 bases sitting between them. CDR3 DNA: TGTGCCAGCAGTGAATTTCGGGAGCAGTACTTC. Translating gives CASSEFREQYF.

The V gene is TRBV5-5, the J gene TRBJ2-1; D may be TRBD2 (5 bases). V shed 4 bases and J shed 5 bases, with 13 bases lying between them. Germline CDR1 and CDR2: SGHKS and YYEKEE (reference sequence). The CDR3 spans 14 residues. This CDR3 is CASSLSLAHNEQFF. CDR3 in DNA: TGTGCCAGCAGCCTTAGCCTAGCCCACAATGAGCAGTTCTTC.

V and J are TRBV9 and TRBJ2-2; 8 bases match TRBD1. This CDR3 has 18 amino acids. After removal of 0 bases from V and 0 bases from J, the junction contained 7 bases not matched to a gene. CDR1 and CDR2 (germline): SGDLS, YYNGEE. CDR3: CASSVGWTGYPNTGELFF. CDR3 DNA: TGTGCCAGCAGCGTAGGTTGGACAGGGTATCCGAACACCGGGGAGCTGTTTTTT.

The chain links TRBV19 to TRBJ2-7; TRBD2 aligns across 7 bases. This CDR3 is 14 amino acids long. Germline V gives CDR1 LNHDA, CDR2 SQIVND (reference sequence). V shed 5 bases, J shed 6 bases, and the junction held 10 bases outside the gene matches. The CDR3 DNA reads as TGTGCCAGTAGTCCGACGCTGGCGGGAGCCGAGCAGTACTTC. Its translation: CASSPTLAGAEQYF.

The J gene is TRBJ2-2, the V gene TRBV14; no reliable D call. The V gene lost 3 bases and the J gene lost 13 bases, with 18 bases spanning the gap. This CDR3 has 14 amino acids. Germline assignment: CDR1 SGHDN and CDR2 FVKESK. CDR3 coding DNA: TGTGCCAGCAGCCAGTCATCTACGGAGTCGTGGCTGTTTTTT. Its protein product is CASSQSSTESWLFF.

This chain links TRBV19 with TRBJ2-7; 10 nucleotides line up with TRBD2. The germline V gene encodes CDR1 LNHDA and CDR2 SQIVND (reference sequence). This CDR3 is built from 15 residues. Germline trimming cut 6 bases from V and 3 bases from J; bases unmatched to any gene: 8. As DNA, the CDR3 is TGTGCCAGTAGCCCTACTAGCGGGGAACTCTACGAGCAGTACTTC. Its translation is CASSPTSGELYEQYF.

The genes are TRBV28 and TRBJ1-5; no definite D call. Trimming pared 7 bases from V and 5 bases from J, leaving 12 bases between. CDR1 and CDR2 from the germline V gene are MDHEN and SYDVKM. The CDR3 spans 13 residues. The CDR3 protein is CASNEEGYQPQHF. For the CDR3, the DNA is TGTGCCAGCAACGAGGAGGGCTATCAGCCCCAGCATTTT.

The V gene is TRBV5-1, the J gene TRBJ2-2; 8 bases map to TRBD1. J gave up 3 bases and V 4 bases, and 8 bases lay outside the gene matches. The CDR3 is 16 residues long. Germline-derived CDR1 and CDR2 are SGHRS and YFSETQ. CDR3 DNA sequence: TGCGCCAGCAGCCCACAAAGACAGGGGTACACCGGGGAGCTGTTTTTT. Translation: CASSPQRQGYTGELFF.

The rearrangement uses TRBV10-3 and TRBJ2-1; 7 bases agree with TRBD1. From germline, CDR1 is ENHRY and CDR2 SYGVKD. Trimming at V came to 3 bases and at J to 0 bases, leaving 8 bases not matched to a gene. This CDR3 is built from 17 residues. CDR3 sequence: CAISDPLRTGSYNEQFF. The DNA of the CDR3 is TGTGCCATCAGTGACCCGTTGAGGACAGGCTCCTACAATGAGCAGTTCTTC.

The chain combines TRBV6-5 with TRBJ1-1; D gene uncertain. The V gene lost 8 bases and the J gene lost 3 bases, with 13 bases spanning the gap. Looked up from germline, CDR1 is MNHEY and CDR2 is SVGAGI. The CDR3 is 13 amino acids. As DNA, the CDR3 is TGTGCCAGCTGGGAGGGAATGTACACTGAAGCTTTCTTT. Protein: CASWEGMYTEAFF.

J is TRBJ2-5 and V is TRBV16; D possibly corresponds to TRBD2 (6 bases). The CDR3 runs to 14 residues. The V end was cut by 4 bases, the J end by 4 bases, with 13 bases between. Germline lookup yields CDR1 KGHSY and CDR2 FQNENV. Here the CDR3 DNA reads TGTGCCAGCAGCCGTCGGGGACTCATAGAGACCCAGTACTTC. Encoded protein: CASSRRGLIETQYF.

The chain links TRBV9 to TRBJ1-5, with D unclear. V was shortened by 0 bases and J by 2 bases, with 6 bases between the two germline ends. This CDR3 region has 14 residues. The V gene's germline CDR1 is SGDLS and CDR2 YYNGEE. The CDR3 nucleotides read TGTGCCAGCAGCGTAGACGGGGGCAATCAGCCCCAGCATTTT. Protein: CASSVDGGNQPQHF.

This CDR3 is CASSSYPGYGYTF. As DNA, the CDR3 is TGTGCCAGCAGTTCCTACCCAGGGTATGGCTACACCTTC. This chain uses TRBV27 with TRBJ1-2, with D maybe TRBD1 (5 bases). Germline V lookup: CDR1 MNHEY, CDR2 SMNVEV (reference sequence). The CDR3 is 13 residues long. Between the trimmed V and J ends, which lost 4 bases and 5 bases, there was a span of 11 bases.